This T cell receptor beta chain stems from a study of T cells in Graves' hyperthyroidism and ophthalmopathy. Worth noting for this clonotype: What it recognizes is unknown.

Trimming pared 4 bases from V and 2 bases from J, leaving 15 bases between. Germline CDR1 and CDR2: MNHEY and SVGAGI. The CDR3 extends over 15 amino acids. RNA transcripts served as the template for amplifying TCR beta CDR3 regions. First-round RT-PCR targeting the TCR CDR3 was performed with the HTBI primer set. MiXCR, run by TCRdb on the multiplex PCR reads, gives a single entry per CDR3 protein. The table has 280,000 or so distinct CDR3 sequences, less than 30% seen once; the top ten hold approximately 25%. Findings and caveats of the study: Ophthalmopathy, which appeared later, was predicted by the model a median about 6.8 months before onset.

It was at first hyperthyroidism diagnosis, before any ophthalmopathy symptoms, that the blood sample was taken. The sequenced material came from blood. This sequence joins TRBV6-5 and TRBJ2-7, with D possibly matching TRBD2 (7 bases). This TCR came from a middle-aged man with Graves' hyperthyroidism that later progressed to Graves' ophthalmopathy. The chain's CDR3 is CASSSGGGSTYEQYF. CDR3 in DNA: TGTGCCAGCAGTTCCGGGGGCGGGAGCACCTACGAGCAGTACTTC.